Sequencing of this T cell receptor beta chain was carried out in a study of regulatory T cells in long-lasting Graves disease. General study findings and limits: Sample size, which was small, may have reduced accuracy.

This clonotype was counted ten times or more. Its specificity is unknown. According to the study, TCR beta libraries were built with iRepertoire HTBI primers and CDR3-region Arm-PCR. TCRdb re-derived calls from the multiplex PCR reads in MiXCR, one entry per CDR3 protein. The sample contains some 600,000 distinct CDR3 sequences, about 16% of which appear only once. With 1 base removed from V and 4 bases from J, the gap between germline ends came to 14 bases. Germline loops: CDR1 DFQATT, CDR2 SNEGSKA (reference sequence). CDR3 length equals 15 residues. Described time point: newly diagnosed GD, antithyroid drugs for less than 3 months. From RNA extracted from PBMCs, the TCR library was made. This sample was also put to use in a study of T cells in Graves' hyperthyroidism and ophthalmopathy.

The chain carries TRBV20-1 and TRBJ2-1; maybe TRBD2 (5 bases). This receptor was identified in a man between 18 and 35 years old with Graves disease. The specimen was peripheral blood mononuclear cells (PBMCs), collected at new diagnosis, from a patient treated with antithyroid drugs. The CDR3 DNA is TGCAGTGCTAGAGTGGTGGGAGATAGGTACAATGAGCAGTTCTTC. It is translated as CSARVVGDRYNEQFF.